These 3 T cell receptor beta chains were all obtained from the same sample, sequenced in a study of cytomegalovirus exposure and HLA in healthy donors. A multiplex PCR was run with 60 Vbeta primers and 13 Jbeta primers. The table came from immunoSEQ multiplex PCR; TCRdb's copy has only in-frame clones and leaves some out. Of roughly 150,000 clones in the sample, under 85% were seen once. Sequencing input: PBMCs. The receptor set was obtained from a man aged 50-59 years in good health and CMV-seropositive.

The V call is TRBV5-4, the J call TRBJ2-7; D call uncertain. Germline assignment: CDR1 SGHNT and CDR2 YYREEE (reference sequence). This CDR3 is 13 amino acids long. V was cut by 0 bases and J by 3 bases, with 7 bases left in between. The CDR3 nucleotides are TGTGCCAGCAGCTTGGGCAGTGACTACGAGCAGTACTTC. Protein product: CASSLGSDYEQYF.

The CDR3 sequence: CASSLSFPQTGWGYTF. In nucleotides, the CDR3 is TGTGCCAGCAGTTTATCTTTCCCACAGACAGGATGGGGCTACACCTTC. V and J are TRBV27 and TRBJ1-2, with D tentatively TRBD1 (6 bases). The V end lost 0 bases, the J end lost 8 bases, and 19 bases lay between the germline ends. Germline CDR1 and CDR2: MNHEY and SMNVEV (reference sequence). The CDR3 runs 16 residues.

This chain joins TRBV7-9 and TRBJ2-4; maybe TRBD1 (5 bases). V lost 7 bases, J lost 0 bases, and 7 bases lay in between. CDR3 length: 13 residues. Germline assignment: CDR1 SEHNR and CDR2 FQNEAQ (reference sequence). Here the CDR3 DNA reads TGTGCCAGCATGGGGCAAGCCAAAAACATTCAGTACTTC. Translated: CASMGQAKNIQYF.